Below, 26 T cell receptor beta chains from the same sample are listed, as sequenced in a study of vaccination and CD4 T cells after COVID-19. The antigens of these receptors remain unknown. The Oncomine TCR Beta short-read assay sequenced DNA from cultured CD4+ T cells. TCRdb ran MiXCR on the PCR reads and lists one entry per CDR3 protein. The repertoire holds some 18,000 distinct CDR3 sequences, with about half as singletons. Treatment described: approximately nine-day PBMC culture with coronavirus spike peptide pools or control peptides (ViraFEST assay). The specimen comprised CD4+ T cells from blood, cultured in vitro, sampled before SARS-CoV-2 vaccination. These receptors were obtained from a human donor who had recovered from COVID-19.

The rearrangement joins TRBV28 to TRBJ2-1; TRBD2 matches 12 bases. CDR1 MDHEN and CDR2 SYDVKM come from the germline V gene. The length of the CDR3 is 15 residues. Trimming at V came to 2 bases and at J to 14 bases, leaving 10 bases not matched to a gene. The CDR3: CASSLDRLAGESKFF. The CDR3 DNA follows: TGTGCCAGCAGTTTAGACCGACTAGCGGGAGAGTCGAAGTTCTTC.

This chain uses TRBV20-1 with TRBJ1-3, with TRBD1 matching 7 bases. Per germline, CDR1 DFQATT and CDR2 SNEGSKA (reference sequence). With 6 bases clipped from V and 0 bases from J, the junction kept 11 bases outside the gene matches. The CDR3 loop spans 16 amino acids. CDR3 DNA: TGCAGTGCCTGGGACAGAACCGTTAACTCTGGAAACACCATATATTTT. It is translated as CSAWDRTVNSGNTIYF.

This chain uses TRBV28 with TRBJ1-5; D is undetermined. This CDR3 is 16 amino acids long. Deletions cut 1 base from V and 2 bases from J, with 12 bases between. Germline-derived CDR1 and CDR2 are MDHEN and SYDVKM. In nucleotides, the CDR3 is TGTGCCAGCAGTTTATTGGCTCGGTTTGGCAATCAGCCCCAGCATTTT. Translated, it gives CASSLLARFGNQPQHF.

J is TRBJ2-7 and V is TRBV10-3; D is ambiguous. This CDR3 spans 11 amino acids. Germline loops: CDR1 ENHRY, CDR2 SYGVKD. V was cut by 0 bases and J by 5 bases, with 2 bases left in between. The CDR3 nucleotides are TGTGCCATCAGTGAGTCCCACGAGCAGTACTTC. This gives the protein CAISESHEQYF.

The rearrangement joins TRBV11-1 to TRBJ2-1; possibly TRBD1 or TRBD2 for D (5 bases each). CDR1 and CDR2 from the germline V gene are SGHAT and FQDESV (reference sequence). There are 16 residues in the CDR3. Trimming removed 5 bases at V and 0 bases at J, with 14 bases between. The CDR3 DNA reads TGTGCCAGCAGCCCCCGGGAAGGGGTCTCCTACAATGAGCAGTTCTTC. This sequence encodes CASSPREGVSYNEQFF.

The count of this clonotype is one. The J gene is TRBJ1-1, the V gene TRBV2; D remains ambiguous. Trimming removed 2 bases from V and 6 bases from J, with 4 bases in between. The CDR3 totals 11 residues. The germline V gene encodes CDR1 SNHLY and CDR2 FYNNEI. CDR3: CASSERAEAFF. CDR3 DNA: TGTGCCAGCAGTGAACGGGCTGAAGCTTTCTTT. The whole variable domain, filled in from reference TRBV2 and TRBJ1-1, reads EPEVTQTPSHQVTQMGQEVILRCVPISNHLYFYWYRQILGQKVEFLVSFYNNEISEKSEIFDDQFSVERPDGSNFTLKIRSTKLEDSAMYFCASSERAEAFFGQGTRLTVV.

This CDR3 is CASRVQGINTEAFF. In nucleotides, the CDR3 is TGTGCCAGCCGCGTACAGGGGATAAATACTGAAGCTTTCTTT. The V and J genes are TRBV6-2 or TRBV6-3 and TRBJ1-1, with 7 bases fitting TRBD1. This CDR3 spans 14 amino acids. The germline V gene has CDR1 MNHEY and CDR2 SVGEGT. With 8 bases clipped from V and 5 bases from J, the junction kept 11 bases outside the gene matches.

V and J are TRBV19 and TRBJ2-7; D is possibly TRBD1 or TRBD2 (5 bases each). The CDR3 contains 11 residues. Germline V gene sequence: CDR1 LNHDA, CDR2 SQIVND (reference sequence). V lost 10 bases and J 0 bases, leaving 7 bases between the germline ends. Here the CDR3 DNA reads TGTGCCACCGGGGCCTCCTACGAGCAGTACTTC. This codes for CATGASYEQYF.

The chain uses TRBV4-1 and TRBJ2-2, with unresolved D. The germline V and J ends were trimmed by 6 bases and 7 bases, with 12 bases remaining between them. Germline V gene sequence: CDR1 MGHRA, CDR2 YSYEKL. The CDR3 runs 13 residues. The CDR3 loop reads CASRGGPGGELFF. The DNA of the CDR3 is TGCGCCAGCAGAGGTGGGCCTGGCGGGGAGCTGTTTTTT.

This clonotype was detected a few times. The gene calls are TRBV7-3 and TRBJ2-7, with D maybe TRBD1 (6 bases). The germline V gene has CDR1 SGHTA and CDR2 FQGTGA. V was clipped by 5 bases and J by 0 bases, with 11 bases between them. This CDR3 region has 14 residues. The chain's CDR3 is CASSPDRSSYEQYF. CDR3 nucleotide sequence: TGTGCCAGCAGCCCCGACAGGAGCTCCTACGAGCAGTACTTC.

The J gene is TRBJ1-2, the V gene TRBV20-1; D is unclear. Looked up from germline, CDR1 is DFQATT and CDR2 is SNEGSKA (reference sequence). V was pared by 5 bases and J by 1 base, with 8 bases between. The CDR3 is made up of 12 amino acids. The CDR3 coding sequence is TGCAGTGCTGCCCTGAGTAACTATGGCTACACCTTC. Translation gives CSAALSNYGYTF.

In its sample, this clonotype ranks as medium-sized. The V gene is TRBV7-2, the J gene TRBJ2-2, with D hard to call. V dropped 0 bases and J dropped 13 bases, with 12 bases sitting between them. This CDR3 contains 13 residues. The germline gives CDR1 SGHTA, CDR2 FQGNSA. The DNA of the CDR3 is TGTGCCAGCAGCTTAGCGCGGCCCGGCGGGCTGTTTTTT. Amino acid sequence: CASSLARPGGLFF.

The J gene is TRBJ2-1, the V gene TRBV20-1, with TRBD2 matching over 11 bases. J lost 5 bases, V lost 5 bases, and 5 bases had no gene match. The CDR3 is 14 residues long. Germline assignment: CDR1 DFQATT and CDR2 SNEGSKA (reference sequence). In nucleotides, the CDR3 is TGCAGTGCTCCTGGGACTAGCGGTGACAATGAGCAGTTCTTC. Encoded protein: CSAPGTSGDNEQFF.

This clonotype was counted only a few times. This chain uses TRBV20-1 with TRBJ2-5; D possibly corresponds to TRBD2 (6 bases). Germline V gene data show CDR1 as DFQATT and CDR2 as SNEGSKA (reference sequence). Trimming took off 5 bases at V and 2 bases at J, with 15 bases between the two ends. The CDR3 has 14 amino acids. The CDR3 reads CSAGGLALQETQYF. Written as DNA, the CDR3 is TGCAGTGCTGGAGGGCTCGCGCTTCAAGAGACCCAGTACTTC.

The rearrangement joins TRBV6-5 to TRBJ1-2, with 8 bases identical to TRBD1. The germline CDR1 and CDR2 sequences are MNHEY and SVGAGI. V lost 0 bases and J lost 2; bases outside the gene matches: 5. This CDR3 contains 16 residues. CDR3 DNA sequence: TGTGCCAGCAGTTACTCGGGACAGGCCGACAACTATGGCTACACCTTC. Amino acid sequence: CASSYSGQADNYGYTF.

The chain couples TRBV27 to TRBJ2-5, with a weak D call TRBD2 (5 bases). V was clipped by 5 bases and J by 5 bases, with 12 bases between them. The CDR3 covers 13 residues. The germline V gene has CDR1 MNHEY and CDR2 SMNVEV (reference sequence). CDR3 bases: TGTGCCAGCAGTAAGCGGAACCGGGAGACCCAGTACTTC. It encodes CASSKRNRETQYF.

This clonotype was counted only a few times. This chain connects TRBV20-1 to TRBJ2-5; TRBD1 is a possible D gene (7 bases). Per the germline V gene, CDR1 is DFQATT and CDR2 is SNEGSKA (reference sequence). CDR3 size: 12 residues. Trimming pared 6 bases from V and 13 bases from J, leaving 21 bases between. The CDR3 here is CSASPEGAIGYF. The DNA of the CDR3 is TGCAGTGCAAGCCCGGAGGGGGCAATTGGGTACTTC.

This clonotype was picked up a small number of times. V is TRBV27 and J is TRBJ2-3, with 11 bases lining up with TRBD2. The CDR3 is 15 amino acids. Per germline, CDR1 MNHEY and CDR2 SMNVEV (reference sequence). Germline trimming cut 4 bases from V and 7 bases from J; bases unmatched to any gene: 7. The CDR3 sequence: CASSSPTSGRHTQYF. As DNA, the CDR3 is TGTGCCAGCAGTTCCCCCACTAGCGGGAGACATACGCAGTATTTT.

The chain uses TRBV11-3 and TRBJ2-2; 8 bases agree with TRBD1. The CDR3 runs 15 residues. Germline V lookup: CDR1 SGHNT, CDR2 YENEEA. With V trimmed by 3 bases and J by 4 bases, 4 bases remained unmatched. CDR3 in DNA: TGTGCCAGCAGCTTGGTACAGGGGGGCACCGGGGAGCTGTTTTTT. Residues: CASSLVQGGTGELFF.

The V call is TRBV6-5, the J call TRBJ2-7, with 9 nucleotides matching TRBD1. The germline gives CDR1 MNHEY, CDR2 SVGAGI. J gave up 5 bases and V 4 bases, and 12 bases lay outside the gene matches. The CDR3 length is 16 residues. In DNA form, the CDR3 reads TGTGCCAGCAGTTCTTACCCCGGGACAGGGAGCCACGAGCAGTACTTC. Translation: CASSSYPGTGSHEQYF.

The rearrangement joins TRBV20-1 to TRBJ2-7; D may be TRBD1 (6 bases). V was clipped by 7 bases and J by 5 bases, with 18 bases between them. Germline V CDR1 and CDR2: DFQATT, SNEGSKA (reference sequence). This CDR3 is 13 amino acids long. The CDR3, as DNA: TGCAGTGTCTTGGACAGCGTTGGGGACGAGCAGTACTTC. Protein: CSVLDSVGDEQYF.

The chain is built from TRBV20-1 and TRBJ1-2; tentatively, D is TRBD1 (5 bases). Trimming pared 0 bases from V and 6 bases from J, leaving 14 bases between. This CDR3 has 14 amino acids. CDR1 is DFQATT and CDR2 is SNEGSKA in the germline V gene (reference sequence). In DNA form, the CDR3 reads TGCAGTGCTAGAGATGGTGGCAGGGTCGATGGCTACACCTTC. It specifies CSARDGGRVDGYTF.

This chain connects TRBV20-1 to TRBJ1-5; D might be TRBD1 (6 bases). Germline CDR1 is DFQATT and CDR2 is SNEGSKA (reference sequence). This CDR3 has 14 residues. V was shortened by 3 bases and J by 6 bases, with 15 bases between the two germline ends. The CDR3 DNA reads TGCAGTGCTAGTTCACTGGACAGCGGTCAGCCCCAGCATTTT. Protein sequence: CSASSLDSGQPQHF.

This clonotype came up a few times. The gene calls are TRBV28 and TRBJ1-2; perhaps TRBD1 as D (5 bases). The V and J ends lost 1 base and 6 bases respectively, with 9 bases between them. Germline V gives CDR1 MDHEN, CDR2 SYDVKM. There are 13 residues in the CDR3. CDR3 amino acids: CASSLYGTHGYTF. CDR3 in DNA: TGTGCCAGCAGTTTATACGGGACCCATGGCTACACCTTC.

CDR3 sequence reads: CASSLAGTGNQPQHF. The CDR3 DNA follows: TGTGCCAGCAGCTTAGCAGGGACGGGGAATCAGCCCCAGCATTTT. The chain links TRBV7-9 to TRBJ1-5; possible D gene TRBD1, 5 bases. CDR3 length equals 15 residues. Germline V lookup: CDR1 SEHNR, CDR2 FQNEAQ (reference sequence). Between the trimmed V and J ends, which lost 0 bases and 4 bases, there was a span of 10 bases.

The V gene is TRBV6-1, the J gene TRBJ2-7; no clear D gene. The germline V and J ends were trimmed by 7 bases and 0 bases, with 13 bases remaining between them. Germline lookup yields CDR1 MNHNS and CDR2 SASEGT. The CDR3 totals 14 residues. The CDR3, as DNA: TGTGCCAGCATAGGAGTGATGAGCTCCTACGAGCAGTACTTC. Its translation: CASIGVMSSYEQYF.